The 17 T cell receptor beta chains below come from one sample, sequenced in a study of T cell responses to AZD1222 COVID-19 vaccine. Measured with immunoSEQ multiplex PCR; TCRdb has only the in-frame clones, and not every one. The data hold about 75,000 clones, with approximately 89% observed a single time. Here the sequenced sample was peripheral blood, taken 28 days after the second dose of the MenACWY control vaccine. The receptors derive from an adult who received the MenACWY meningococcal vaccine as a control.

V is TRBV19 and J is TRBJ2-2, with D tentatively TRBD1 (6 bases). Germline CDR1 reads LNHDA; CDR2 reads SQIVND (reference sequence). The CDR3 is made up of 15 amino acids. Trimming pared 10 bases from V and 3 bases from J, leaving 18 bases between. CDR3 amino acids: CATRGSGTDTGELFF. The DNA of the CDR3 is TGTGCCACTAGGGGGTCTGGAACAGACACCGGGGAGCTGTTTTTT. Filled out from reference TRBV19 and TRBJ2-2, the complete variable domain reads DGGITQSPKYLFRKEGQNVTLSCEQNLNHDAMYWYRQDPGQGLRLIYYSQIVNDFQKGDIAEGYSVSREKKESFPLTVTSAQKNPTAFYLCATRGSGTDTGELFFGEGSRLTVL.

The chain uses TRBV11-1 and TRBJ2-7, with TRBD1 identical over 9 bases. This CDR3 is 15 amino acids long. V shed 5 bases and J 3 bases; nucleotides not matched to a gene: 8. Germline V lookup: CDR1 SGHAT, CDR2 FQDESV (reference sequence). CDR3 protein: CASSPRDRAGYEQYF. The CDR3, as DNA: TGTGCCAGCAGCCCCCGGGACAGGGCGGGCTACGAGCAGTACTTC.

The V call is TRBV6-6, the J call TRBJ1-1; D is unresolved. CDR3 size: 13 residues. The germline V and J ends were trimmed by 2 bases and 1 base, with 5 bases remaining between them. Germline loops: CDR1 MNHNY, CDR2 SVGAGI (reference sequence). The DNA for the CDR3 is TGTGCCAGCAGTTACGGGAGGAACACTGAAGCTTTCTTT. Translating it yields CASSYGRNTEAFF.

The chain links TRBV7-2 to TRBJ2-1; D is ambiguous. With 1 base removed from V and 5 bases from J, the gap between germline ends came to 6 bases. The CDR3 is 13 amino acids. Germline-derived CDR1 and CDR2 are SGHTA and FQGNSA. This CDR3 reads CASSLDTDNEQFF. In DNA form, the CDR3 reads TGTGCCAGCAGCTTAGACACGGACAATGAGCAGTTCTTC.

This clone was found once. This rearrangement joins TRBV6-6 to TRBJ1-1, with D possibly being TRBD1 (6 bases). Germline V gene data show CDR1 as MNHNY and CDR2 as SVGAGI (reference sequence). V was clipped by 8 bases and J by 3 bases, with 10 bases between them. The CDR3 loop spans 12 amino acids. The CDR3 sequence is CASAGVDTEAFF. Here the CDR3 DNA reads TGTGCCAGCGCAGGGGTTGACACTGAAGCTTTCTTT.

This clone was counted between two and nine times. The CDR3 here is CASSEDRGYGYTF. The DNA for the CDR3 is TGTGCCAGCAGCGAGGACAGGGGCTATGGCTACACCTTC. V usage is TRBV7-2 and J usage is TRBJ1-2, with 9 bases that match TRBD1. V gave up 5 bases and J gave up 4 bases; unmatched junction bases: 2. Per germline, CDR1 SGHTA and CDR2 FQGNSA. The CDR3 is 13 residues long.

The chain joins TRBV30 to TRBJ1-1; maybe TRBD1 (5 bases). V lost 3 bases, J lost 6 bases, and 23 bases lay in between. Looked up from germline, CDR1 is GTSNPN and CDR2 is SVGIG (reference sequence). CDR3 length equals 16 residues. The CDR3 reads CAWSRDSTSGKAEAFF. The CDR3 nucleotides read TGTGCCTGGAGCCGGGACTCCACCTCTGGGAAGGCTGAAGCTTTCTTT.

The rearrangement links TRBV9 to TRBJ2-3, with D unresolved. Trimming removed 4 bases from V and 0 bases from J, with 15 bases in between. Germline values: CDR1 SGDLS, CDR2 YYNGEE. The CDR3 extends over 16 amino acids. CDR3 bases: TGTGCCAGCAGCCCTCAGACGCAGTCTAGCACAGATACGCAGTATTTT. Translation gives CASSPQTQSSTDTQYF.

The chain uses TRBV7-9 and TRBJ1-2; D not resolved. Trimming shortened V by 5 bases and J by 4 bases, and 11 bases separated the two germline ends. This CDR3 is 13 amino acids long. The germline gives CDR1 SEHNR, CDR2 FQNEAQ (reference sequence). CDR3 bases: TGTGCCAGCAGCACGACCGGACCCTATGGCTACACCTTC. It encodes CASSTTGPYGYTF.

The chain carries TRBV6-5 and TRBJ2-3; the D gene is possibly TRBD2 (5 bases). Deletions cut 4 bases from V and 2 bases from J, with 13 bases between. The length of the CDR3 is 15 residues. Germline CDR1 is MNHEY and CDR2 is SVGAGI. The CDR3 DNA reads TGTGCCAGCAGTTCACCCTGGGAGCCCACAGATACGCAGTATTTT. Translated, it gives CASSSPWEPTDTQYF.

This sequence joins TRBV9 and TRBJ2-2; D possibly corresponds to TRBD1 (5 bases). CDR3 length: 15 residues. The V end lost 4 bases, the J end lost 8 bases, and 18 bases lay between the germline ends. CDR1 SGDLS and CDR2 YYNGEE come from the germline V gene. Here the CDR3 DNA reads TGTGCCAGCAGCCAAGGGGCCAATCTACGGGGGGAGCTGTTTTTT. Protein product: CASSQGANLRGELFF.

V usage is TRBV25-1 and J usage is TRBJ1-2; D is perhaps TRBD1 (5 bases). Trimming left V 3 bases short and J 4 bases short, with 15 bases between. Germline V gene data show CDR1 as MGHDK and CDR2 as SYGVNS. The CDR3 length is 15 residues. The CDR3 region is CASSDPQGGVYGYTF. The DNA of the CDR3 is TGTGCCAGCAGTGACCCTCAGGGTGGAGTCTATGGCTACACCTTC.

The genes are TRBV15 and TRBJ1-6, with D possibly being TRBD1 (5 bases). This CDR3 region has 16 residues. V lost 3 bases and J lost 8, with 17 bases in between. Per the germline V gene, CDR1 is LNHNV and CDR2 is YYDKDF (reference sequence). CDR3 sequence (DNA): TGTGCCACCAGCAGTTTTGGGACTCAAAGAGATTCACCCCTCCACTTT. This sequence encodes CATSSFGTQRDSPLHF. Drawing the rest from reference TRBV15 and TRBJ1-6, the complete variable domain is DAMVIQNPRYQVTQFGKPVTLSCSQTLNHNVMYWYQQKSSQAPKLLFHYYDKDFNNEADTPDNFQSRRPNTSFCFLDIRSPGLGDTAMYLCATSSFGTQRDSPLHFGNGTRLTVT.

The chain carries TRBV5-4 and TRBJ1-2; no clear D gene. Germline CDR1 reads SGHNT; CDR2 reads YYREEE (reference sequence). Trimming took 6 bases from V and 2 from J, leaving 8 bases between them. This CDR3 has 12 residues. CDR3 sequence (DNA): TGTGCCAGCAATACGGACAACTATGGCTACACCTTC. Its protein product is CASNTDNYGYTF.

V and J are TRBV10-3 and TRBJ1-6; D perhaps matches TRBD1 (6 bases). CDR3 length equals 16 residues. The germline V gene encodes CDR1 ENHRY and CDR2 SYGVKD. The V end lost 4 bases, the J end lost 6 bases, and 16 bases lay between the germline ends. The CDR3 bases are TGTGCCATCAGTGTAACTCCCCCAGGGGCTAATTCACCCCTCCACTTT. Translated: CAISVTPPGANSPLHF.

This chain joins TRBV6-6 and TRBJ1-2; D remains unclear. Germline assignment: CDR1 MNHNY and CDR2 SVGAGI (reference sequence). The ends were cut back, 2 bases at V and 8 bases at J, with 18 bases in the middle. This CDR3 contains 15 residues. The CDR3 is CASSYKGSTSGGYTF. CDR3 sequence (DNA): TGTGCCAGCAGTTACAAGGGTAGCACCTCTGGAGGCTACACCTTC.

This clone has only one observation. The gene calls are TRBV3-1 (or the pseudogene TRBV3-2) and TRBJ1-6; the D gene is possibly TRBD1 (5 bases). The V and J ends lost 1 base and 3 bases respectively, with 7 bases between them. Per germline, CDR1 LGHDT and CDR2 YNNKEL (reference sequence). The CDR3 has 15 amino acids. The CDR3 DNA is TGTGCCAGCAGCCAAGGGGGGAACTATAATTCACCCCTCCACTTT. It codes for CASSQGGNYNSPLHF.